Sequencing of this T cell receptor (beta chain) was carried out in a study of T-cell memory formation after mild COVID-19. With regard to this clonotype: The antigen is undetermined.

Study-level points and caveats: For second-wave clones that peaked at day 37, SARS-CoV-2 specificity went unverified.

TCRdb reprocessed the 5' RACE reads with MiXCR, giving one entry per CDR3 protein. The table includes under 250,000 distinct CDR3 sequences, 15% detected once. Germline V gives CDR1 SEHNR, CDR2 FQNEAQ (reference sequence). This CDR3 has 16 amino acids. J was trimmed by 0 bases and V by 4 bases; bases with no gene match: 5. The rearrangement joins TRBV7-9 to TRBJ2-2, with 7 bases aligning to TRBD2. This sequence was found in an adult woman who had mild COVID-19 (a few samples of this study predate the infection). Cell type and time point are not known. Sequenced material: PBMCs or a T cell subset sorted from them (not recorded which). CDR3 DNA sequence: TGTGCCAGCAGCTCCCACCTAGCGGCGAACACCGGGGAGCTGTTTTTT. This translates into CASSSHLAANTGELFF.